This T cell receptor (beta chain) was found in a study of blood T cell repertoires in COVID-19. In the study overall: The United States, Italy and Spain supplied acute and convalescent COVID-19 samples.

This clone has just a few counts. A read error may produce the germline difference seen at one junction end. How the authors handled the data: From reference gene primer amplification, estimates of nucleated cell counts were derived. Method: immunoSEQ multiplex PCR; TCRdb's copy keeps in-frame clones and lacks some. V and J calls and clone size are copied from that table; D and trimming were computed from the DNA. This sample has around 15,000 clones, with roughly four fifths found just once. Germline values: CDR1 MNHEY, CDR2 SMNVEV (reference sequence). The CDR3 covers 17 residues. V and J are TRBV27 and TRBJ1-3, with 9 bases fitting TRBD1. The source of this sequence is a woman between 70 and 85 years old with active COVID-19. Sequenced input: peripheral blood. CDR3 bases: TGTGCCAGCTCGGAACAGGGGGCCCTTGATCTCTGGAAACACCATATATTT. It encodes CASSEQGALDLWKHHIF.